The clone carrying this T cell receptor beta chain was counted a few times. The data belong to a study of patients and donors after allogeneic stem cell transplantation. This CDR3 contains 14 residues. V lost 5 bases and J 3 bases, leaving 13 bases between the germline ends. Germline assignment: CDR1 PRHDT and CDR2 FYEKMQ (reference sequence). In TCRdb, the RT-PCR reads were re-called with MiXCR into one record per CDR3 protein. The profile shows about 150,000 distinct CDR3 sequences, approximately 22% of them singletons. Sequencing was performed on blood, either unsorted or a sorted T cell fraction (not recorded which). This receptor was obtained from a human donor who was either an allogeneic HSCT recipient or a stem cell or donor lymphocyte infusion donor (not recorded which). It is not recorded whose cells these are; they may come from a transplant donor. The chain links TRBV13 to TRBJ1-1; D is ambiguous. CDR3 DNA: TGTGCCAGCAGCCCCACTCCGGGCCACACTGAAGCTTTCTTT. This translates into CASSPTPGHTEAFF.